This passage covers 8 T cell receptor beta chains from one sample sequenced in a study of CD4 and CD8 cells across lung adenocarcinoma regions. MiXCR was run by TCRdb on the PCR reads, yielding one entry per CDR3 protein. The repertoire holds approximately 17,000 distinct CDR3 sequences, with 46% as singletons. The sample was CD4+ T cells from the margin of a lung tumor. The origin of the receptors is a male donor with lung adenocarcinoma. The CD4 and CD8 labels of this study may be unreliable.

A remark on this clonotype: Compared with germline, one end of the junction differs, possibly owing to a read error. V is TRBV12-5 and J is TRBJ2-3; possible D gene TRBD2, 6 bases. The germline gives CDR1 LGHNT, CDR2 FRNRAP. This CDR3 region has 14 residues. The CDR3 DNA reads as TGTGCTAGTGGACGGGACTCTCACAAAGATACGCAGTACTTT. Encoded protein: CASGRDSHKDTQYF. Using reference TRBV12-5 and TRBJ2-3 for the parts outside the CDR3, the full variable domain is DARVTQTPRHKVTEMGQEVTMRCQPILGHNTVFWYRQTMMQGLELLAYFRNRAPLDDSGMPKDRFSAEMPDATLATLKIQPSEPRDSAVYFCASGRDSHKDTQYFGPGTRLTVL.

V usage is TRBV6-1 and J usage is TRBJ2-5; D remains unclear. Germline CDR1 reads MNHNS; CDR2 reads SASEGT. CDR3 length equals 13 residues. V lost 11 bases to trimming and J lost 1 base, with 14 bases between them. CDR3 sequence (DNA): TGTGCCGCCTCTAAGATCTTCCAAGAGACCCAGTACTTC. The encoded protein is CAASKIFQETQYF.

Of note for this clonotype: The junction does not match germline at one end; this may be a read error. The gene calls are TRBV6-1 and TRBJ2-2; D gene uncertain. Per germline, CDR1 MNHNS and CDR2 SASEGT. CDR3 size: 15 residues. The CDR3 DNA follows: TGTGCCAGCAGACTCCAGGCTGTGAGCACAGATAAGCTGTATTTT. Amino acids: CASRLQAVSTDKLYF.

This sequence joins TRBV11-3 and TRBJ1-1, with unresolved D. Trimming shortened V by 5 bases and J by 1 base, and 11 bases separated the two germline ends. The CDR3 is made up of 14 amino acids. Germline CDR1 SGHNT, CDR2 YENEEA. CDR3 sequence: CASSLDGSNTEAFF. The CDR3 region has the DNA TGTGCCAGCAGCCTGGACGGTTCGAACACTGAAGCTTTCTTT.

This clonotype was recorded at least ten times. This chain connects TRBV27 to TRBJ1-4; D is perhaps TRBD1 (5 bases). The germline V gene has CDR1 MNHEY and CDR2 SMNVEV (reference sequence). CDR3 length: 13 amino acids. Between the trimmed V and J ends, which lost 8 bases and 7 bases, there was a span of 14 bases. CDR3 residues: CASGGGSGEKLFF. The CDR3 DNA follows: TGTGCCAGCGGGGGGGGGTCGGGTGAAAAACTGTTTTTT.

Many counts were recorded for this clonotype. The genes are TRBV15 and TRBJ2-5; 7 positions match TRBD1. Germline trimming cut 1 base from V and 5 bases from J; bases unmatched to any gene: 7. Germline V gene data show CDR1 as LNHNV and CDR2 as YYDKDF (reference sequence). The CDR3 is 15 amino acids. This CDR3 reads CATSRGWTGRETQYF. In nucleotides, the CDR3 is TGTGCCACCAGCAGAGGCTGGACAGGACGGGAGACCCAGTACTTC.

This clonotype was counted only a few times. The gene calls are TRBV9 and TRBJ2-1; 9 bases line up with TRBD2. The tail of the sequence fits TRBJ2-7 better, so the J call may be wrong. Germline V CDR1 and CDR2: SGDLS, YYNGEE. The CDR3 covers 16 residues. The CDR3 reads CASSVEPSGILSEQYF. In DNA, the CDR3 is TGTGCCAGCAGCGTAGAGCCTAGCGGGATTCTATCCGAGCAGTACTTC.

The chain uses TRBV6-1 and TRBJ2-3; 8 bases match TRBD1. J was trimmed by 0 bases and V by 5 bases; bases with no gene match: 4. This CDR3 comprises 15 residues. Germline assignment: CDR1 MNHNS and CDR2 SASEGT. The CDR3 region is CASSRDRSSTDTQYF. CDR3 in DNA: TGTGCCAGCAGTCGGGACAGGTCTAGCACAGATACGCAGTATTTT.